These T cell receptor beta chains were read from a single sample in a study of CD8 T cells in Susac syndrome. TCRdb independently ran MiXCR on the immunoSEQ multiplex PCR reads; one entry per CDR3 protein. The sample yields some 150,000 distinct CDR3 sequences, roughly 95% seen once. The sample was CD8+ T cells from PBMCs. The receptors derive from a human donor with multiple sclerosis. Each CDR3 is given with its conserved first and last residue. Each record gives: J gene, D gene, clone size, V gene, CDR3 DNA, CDR3 protein. A D gene is named only where the DNA matches it firmly. Size values are once, few and many counts, or a class for expanded clones, and some rows have none.

TRBJ2-5	TRBD2	.	TRBV20-1	TGCAGTGCTAGAGATCGGGGGGGAGCGGCAGAGACCCAGTACTTC	CSARDRGGAAETQYF
TRBJ2-1	.	once	TRBV29-1	TGCAGCGTTGAAGGAGGGGACCTCTACAATGAGCAGTTCTTC	CSVEGGDLYNEQFF
TRBJ1-2	TRBD1	once	TRBV2	TGTGCCAGCAGTGAGGGACAGGGGGCTTATGGCTACACCTTC	CASSEGQGAYGYTF
TRBJ2-7	TRBD2	few	TRBV29-1	TGCAGCGTGGCGACTAGCGGACTGTACGAGCAGTACTTC	CSVATSGLYEQYF
TRBJ2-5	.	.	TRBV24-1	TGTGCCACCAGTGATCCAGGGGTCGGAGAGACCCAGTACTTC	CATSDPGVGETQYF
TRBJ1-1	TRBD1	.	TRBV27	TGTGCCAGCAGTCGACAGGGGGAGAACACTGAAGCTTTCTTT	CASSRQGENTEAFF
TRBJ2-1	TRBD1	.	TRBV7-8	TGTGCCAGCAGCGAATGGGGGACAGGGTATAGCAATGAGCAGTTCTTC	CASSEWGTGYSNEQFF
TRBJ1-1	.	few	TRBV30	TGTGCCTGGAGTGGGGCTTTCTTT	CAWSGAFF
TRBJ1-2	TRBD1	once	TRBV27	TGTGCCAGCAGTTTATCGGGGACAGGGATAGTTGGCTACACCTTC	CASSLSGTGIVGYTF
TRBJ2-2	TRBD1	.	TRBV29-1	TGCAGCGTGGTAGGGACAGCTTCGAACACCGGGGAGCTGTTTTTT	CSVVGTASNTGELFF
TRBJ1-1	.	.	TRBV12-5	TGTGCTAGTGGTTCGGGGCGATGGAACACTGAAGCTTTCTTT	CASGSGRWNTEAFF
TRBJ1-2	.	.	TRBV29-1	TGCAGCGTTGAAGATCGCGGCACCTCCTTAGGCTACACCTTC	CSVEDRGTSLGYTF
TRBJ2-2	TRBD2	.	TRBV3-1	TGTGCCAGCAGGTTAGCGGGGGGTCATATCACCGGGGAGCTGTTTTTT	CASRLAGGHITGELFF
TRBJ1-5	TRBD1	.	TRBV15	TGTGCCACCAGCCTGGACAGGGGTACCAATCAGCCCCAGCATTTT	CATSLDRGTNQPQHF
TRBJ2-2	.	.	TRBV20-1	TGCAGTGCGAGAGGTTTCACCGGGGAGCTGTTTTTT	CSARGFTGELFF
TRBJ1-5	.	.	TRBV27	TGTGCCAGCAGTTTAGAAGGGGGGGGCAATCAGCCCCAGCATTTT	CASSLEGGGNQPQHF
TRBJ1-5	.	once	TRBV6-6	TGTGCCAGCAGTACGACTGGCCGGGGACAGCCCCAGCATTTT	CASSTTGRGQPQHF
TRBJ2-7	.	.	TRBV13	TGTGCCAGCAGCTCGACCCTACATTCCTACGAGCAGTACTTC	CASSSTLHSYEQYF
TRBJ2-3	.	.	TRBV19	TGTGCCAGTAGTATAGGCAGGTCGGCAGATACGCAGTATTTT	CASSIGRSADTQYF
TRBJ1-4	TRBD1	once	TRBV7-9	TGTGCCAGCAGCCCTAGGACAGGGCCTGAGAAACTGTTTTTT	CASSPRTGPEKLFF
TRBJ2-1	.	.	TRBV7-2	TGTGCCAGCAGCCTTACACGCAGGGCCTACAATGAGCAGTTCTTC	CASSLTRRAYNEQFF
TRBJ1-1	.	.	TRBV23-1	TGCGCCAGCACTCGGGGCCCATTCTTT	CASTRGPFF
TRBJ2-1	.	.	TRBV20-1	TGCAGTGCAAGCCCTACGACCTTGGCTGGGGGTCCCTACAATGAGCAGTTCTTC	CSASPTTLAGGPYNEQFF
TRBJ1-1	.	.	TRBV2	TGTGCCAGCGGGGACCATACCACGGGGGCTGAAGCTTTCTTT	CASGDHTTGAEAFF
TRBJ2-1	.	.	TRBV20-1	TGCAGTGCTAGAGAGATCAGGGTTTATGAGCAGTTCTTC	CSAREIRVYEQFF
TRBJ1-2	.	.	TRBV12-3/TRBV12-4	TGTGCCAGCAGTTTAAACCCCGAGGGGGACGGAGATGGCTACACCTTC	CASSLNPEGDGDGYTF
TRBJ1-5	.	.	TRBV23-1	TGCGCCAGCAGGGGGAATAGCAATCAGCCCCAGCATTTT	CASRGNSNQPQHF
TRBJ1-5	.	.	TRBV6-5	TGTGCCAGCGGCGTGACAGAACAGCCCCAGCATTTT	CASGVTEQPQHF